Presented here are 18 T cell receptor beta chains from one specimen sequenced in a study of cytomegalovirus exposure and HLA in healthy donors. PCR used 60 Vbeta primers and 13 Jbeta primers. Some clones are missing from TCRdb's copy, which holds only in-frame ones; the method was immunoSEQ multiplex PCR. The table has about 61,000 clones, 89% seen once. Sequencing was done on a sample of PBMCs. These receptor sequences come from a man aged 25 to 40 in good health and CMV-seropositive.

This clone showed up just a few times. CDR3 nucleotide sequence: TGTGCCAGCAGCGCCGGAGGGAATGAAAAACTGTTTTTT. Translated, it gives CASSAGGNEKLFF. The genes are TRBV6-5 and TRBJ1-4; D is undetermined. The V end lost 6 bases, the J end lost 5 bases, and 10 bases lay between the germline ends. This CDR3 contains 13 residues. From germline, CDR1 is MNHEY and CDR2 SVGAGI.

The sample holds one count of this clone. The CDR3 nucleotides are TGTGCCAGCAGTTACGGGGGGGCAGACACTGAAGCTTTCTTT. Translating gives CASSYGGADTEAFF. V gene TRBV6-6 combines with J gene TRBJ1-1; D is perhaps TRBD1 (6 bases). Trimming pared 2 bases from V and 3 bases from J, leaving 10 bases between. The CDR3 is 14 amino acids. The germline V gene has CDR1 MNHNY and CDR2 SVGAGI (reference sequence).

V and J are TRBV7-2 and TRBJ2-2; TRBD2 is a possible D gene (5 bases). CDR1 SGHTA and CDR2 FQGNSA come from the germline V gene. The CDR3 has 13 amino acids. Deletions cut 5 bases from V and 6 bases from J, with 10 bases between. CDR3 DNA sequence: TGTGCCAGCAGCCGGCCCGGGGCCGGGGAGCTGTTTTTT. Protein sequence: CASSRPGAGELFF.

This clone occurred once. V and J are TRBV18 and TRBJ2-3; 7 bases map to TRBD1. CDR1 KGHSH and CDR2 LQKENI come from the germline V gene. The length of the CDR3 is 15 residues. V shed 3 bases and J 0 bases; nucleotides not matched to a gene: 3. The CDR3 DNA follows: TGTGCCAGCTCACCTGGGACAGTGAGCACAGATACGCAGTATTTT. This translates into CASSPGTVSTDTQYF.

This clone was seen a single time. The chain uses TRBV19 and TRBJ1-1, with unresolved D. Per the germline V gene, CDR1 is LNHDA and CDR2 is SQIVND (reference sequence). Trimming cost V 6 bases and J 0 bases, with 8 bases left between them. This CDR3 is built from 13 residues. The CDR3 is CASRFGMNTEAFF. The CDR3 DNA reads as TGTGCCAGTAGATTCGGGATGAACACTGAAGCTTTCTTT. Drawing the rest from reference TRBV19 and TRBJ1-1, the complete variable domain is DGGITQSPKYLFRKEGQNVTLSCEQNLNHDAMYWYRQDPGQGLRLIYYSQIVNDFQKGDIAEGYSVSREKKESFPLTVTSAQKNPTAFYLCASRFGMNTEAFFGQGTRLTVV.

This rearrangement joins TRBV10-3 to TRBJ2-5; 12 bases align to TRBD1. Germline values: CDR1 ENHRY, CDR2 SYGVKD. This CDR3 region has 17 residues. Trimming removed 3 bases from V and 4 bases from J; junction bases left unmatched: 9. CDR3 coding DNA: TGTGCCATCAGTGATGGGACAGGGGGCTTAAGGGGAGAGACCCAGTACTTC. Translated: CAISDGTGGLRGETQYF.

The rearrangement uses TRBV29-1 and TRBJ2-1; 8 nucleotides line up with TRBD2. Germline V gene sequence: CDR1 SQVTM, CDR2 ANQGSEA. The length of the CDR3 is 15 residues. J gave up 1 base and V 7 bases, and 9 bases lay outside the gene matches. Here the CDR3 DNA reads TGCAGCGCCCGGGGGGGAGGGCCGTCCTACAATGAGCAGTTCTTC. Its translation: CSARGGGPSYNEQFF.

The chain employs TRBV19 and TRBJ1-5; D perhaps matches TRBD1 (5 bases). The CDR3 spans 17 residues. Deletions cut 5 bases from V and 0 bases from J, with 17 bases between. CDR1 and CDR2 from the germline V gene are LNHDA and SQIVND (reference sequence). The CDR3 sequence is CASSQSRLGGSNQPQHF. The CDR3 DNA follows: TGTGCCAGTAGTCAAAGTCGGCTGGGGGGTAGCAATCAGCCCCAGCATTTT.

This clone was observed a handful of times. V is TRBV6-6 and J is TRBJ2-1; tentative D call: TRBD2 (5 bases). CDR1 is MNHNY, CDR2 SVGAGI, per germline (reference sequence). CDR3 length: 14 amino acids. Trimming shortened V by 2 bases and J by 9 bases, and 14 bases separated the two germline ends. CDR3 amino acids: CASSYGSGLSEQFF. Written as DNA, the CDR3 is TGTGCCAGCAGTTACGGATCGGGGTTGAGTGAGCAGTTCTTC.

V and J are TRBV10-3 and TRBJ2-1, with unresolved D. The germline V gene has CDR1 ENHRY and CDR2 SYGVKD. Trimming took 4 bases from V and 2 from J, leaving 9 bases between them. The CDR3 has 14 residues. In DNA, the CDR3 is TGTGCCATCAGTGGGAGTATCGCCTACAATGAGCAGTTCTTC. Amino acid sequence: CAISGSIAYNEQFF.

The rearrangement joins TRBV5-5 to TRBJ2-7; the match to TRBD1 covers 12 bases. The germline V gene encodes CDR1 SGHKS and CDR2 YYEKEE (reference sequence). The CDR3 covers 17 residues. Trimming took 1 base from V and 5 from J; bases not matched to a gene: 10. The CDR3 here is CASSLLPGQGARDEQYF. The CDR3, as DNA: TGTGCCAGCAGCTTGTTACCGGGACAGGGGGCTCGCGACGAGCAGTACTTC.

The gene calls are TRBV28 and TRBJ1-2; 9 bases align to TRBD1. The CDR3 runs 14 residues. Looked up from germline, CDR1 is MDHEN and CDR2 is SYDVKM. V shed 5 bases and J 7 bases; nucleotides not matched to a gene: 8. CDR3 sequence: CASSPQGARVGYTF. CDR3 DNA: TGTGCCAGCAGTCCACAGGGGGCTCGGGTTGGCTACACCTTC.

This chain connects TRBV18 to TRBJ2-6; the match to TRBD1 covers 7 bases. V shed 3 bases and J 0 bases; nucleotides not matched to a gene: 2. The CDR3 has 16 residues. CDR1 is KGHSH and CDR2 is LQKENI in the germline V gene. The CDR3 sequence is CASSPTGFSGANVLTF. The CDR3 nucleotides are TGTGCCAGCTCACCGACAGGGTTCTCTGGGGCCAACGTCCTGACTTTC.

The rearrangement links TRBV5-1 to TRBJ1-5, with a tentative D call TRBD1 (6 bases). CDR1 and CDR2 (germline): SGHRS, YFSETQ. The length of the CDR3 is 13 residues. The V gene lost 4 bases and the J gene lost 3 bases, with 8 bases spanning the gap. CDR3 DNA: TGCGCCAGCAGCCCAGGGGACAATCAGCCCCAGCATTTT. The encoded protein is CASSPGDNQPQHF.

J is TRBJ1-4 and V is TRBV27, with TRBD1 matching over 7 bases. V was pared by 3 bases and J by 6 bases, with 4 bases of the junction left unmatched. From germline, CDR1 is MNHEY and CDR2 SMNVEV (reference sequence). The CDR3 is 14 amino acids. The CDR3 here is CASSFPGTDEKLFF. The CDR3 DNA is TGTGCCAGCAGTTTCCCCGGGACAGATGAAAAACTGTTTTTT.

The chain uses TRBV28 and TRBJ2-5; TRBD2 matches at 11 bases. The assigned J gene may be wrong: the sequence end matches TRBJ2-7 better. The CDR3 extends over 15 amino acids. Germline lookup yields CDR1 MDHEN and CDR2 SYDVKM. CDR3 DNA sequence: TGTGCCAGCAGCCTAGGGACTAGCGGATCCTACGAGCAGTACTTC. The encoded protein is CASSLGTSGSYEQYF.

In regard to this clone: Given a much more abundant clone one base away, this may be a read error. The chain is built from TRBV4-2 and TRBJ1-2; perhaps TRBD1 as D (6 bases). The CDR3 length is 13 residues. Germline CDR1 reads LGHNA; CDR2 reads YNFKEQ. The DNA of the CDR3 is TGTGCCAGCAGCCAACGGACAGCTTATGGCTGCACCTTC. Translation gives CASSQRTAYGCTF.

The V and J genes are TRBV18 and TRBJ2-7, with TRBD1 as a possible D gene (6 bases). Germline lookup yields CDR1 KGHSH and CDR2 LQKENI. This CDR3 comprises 15 residues. Trimming removed 1 base from V and 0 bases from J, with 10 bases in between. The CDR3 here is CASSPRQGSSYEQYF. CDR3 DNA: TGTGCCAGCTCACCACGGCAGGGGAGCTCCTACGAGCAGTACTTC.